The T cell receptor beta chain under discussion was sequenced for a study of T cell responses to AZD1222 COVID-19 vaccine. General study findings and limits: Distributed over spike, vaccine-associated CD4 TCRs predominated at 160-218 and 743-854.

TCRdb's table, derived via immunoSEQ multiplex PCR, lists solely in-frame clones and lacks some. The sample has roughly 180,000 clones, over 90% seen once. Turning to this clone: The antigen is unknown.

The V gene lost 0 bases and the J gene lost 4 bases, with 15 bases spanning the gap. CDR3 size: 16 residues. CDR1 and CDR2 (germline): MNHEY, SVGEGT. The source was peripheral blood, collected 28 days after the second AZD1222 dose. The chain uses TRBV6-2 or TRBV6-3 and TRBJ1-2; D is unclear. This receptor was taken from an adult who received the AZD1222 COVID-19 vaccine. CDR3 in amino acids: CASSYSKPGDAYGYTF. As DNA, the CDR3 is TGTGCCAGCAGTTACTCGAAACCCGGGGATGCCTATGGCTACACCTTC.